One and the same sample provided the 19 T cell receptor beta chains below, sequenced in a study of CD8+ T cells in alopecia areata. The authors extracted RNA and reverse transcribed it into cDNA as the sequencing template. Here immunoSEQ multiplex PCR was the method, and the copy in TCRdb shows in-frame clones only, minus some. The sample consists of approximately 170,000 clones, 60% of them appearing once. This sample's treatment: oral pan-JAK inhibitor, 5-10 mg twice daily. Sample: CD4+ T cells sorted from blood, taken at week 24, from a patient treated with tofacitinib. The receptors stem from a human donor with alopecia areata.

The V gene is TRBV11-2, the J gene TRBJ2-5; tentatively, D is TRBD2 (6 bases). Germline V gene sequence: CDR1 SGHAT, CDR2 FQNNGV. Deletions cut 7 bases from V and 4 bases from J, with 16 bases between. This CDR3 region has 14 residues. CDR3: CASIQDRERETQYF. CDR3 DNA sequence: TGTGCCAGCATCCAAGACCGGGAGAGAGAGACCCAGTACTTC.

This chain uses TRBV2 with TRBJ2-7, with D unresolved. This CDR3 has 12 amino acids. The V gene lost 4 bases and the J gene lost 5 bases, with 9 bases spanning the gap. Germline V gene lookup returns CDR1 SNHLY and CDR2 FYNNEI. CDR3 region: CASSVGGDEQYF. DNA for the CDR3: TGTGCCAGCAGTGTTGGTGGCGACGAGCAGTACTTC.

The gene calls are TRBV14 and TRBJ2-2; D uncertain. The CDR3 contains 15 residues. Germline CDR1 SGHDN, CDR2 FVKESK. Trimming removed 0 bases from V and 1 base from J, with 6 bases in between. The DNA for the CDR3 is TGTGCCAGCAGCCAAGACAGGAGGAACACCGGGGAGCTGTTTTTT. Protein product: CASSQDRRNTGELFF.

The chain carries TRBV5-1 and TRBJ2-1, with a weak D call TRBD1 (6 bases). The V end lost 0 bases, the J end lost 9 bases, and 10 bases lay between the germline ends. This CDR3 region has 13 residues. In germline, CDR1 is SGHRS, CDR2 YFSETQ. Here the CDR3 reads CASSLDREGEQFF. In nucleotides, the CDR3 is TGCGCCAGCAGCTTGGACAGGGAAGGTGAGCAGTTCTTC.

This clone occurred a few times. A junction end diverges from the germline sequence, so it may reflect a read error. This chain uses TRBV29-1 with TRBJ2-5; TRBD1 aligns across 9 bases. In germline, CDR1 is SQVTM, CDR2 ANQGSEA. The CDR3 has 15 residues. The CDR3 spells CSVEAPGQGQETQYF. The CDR3 nucleotides read TGCAGCGTAGAAGCACCGGGACAGGGACAAGAGACCCAGTACTTC.

V usage is TRBV30 and J usage is TRBJ1-5; 7 nucleotides align to TRBD1. In germline, CDR1 is GTSNPN, CDR2 SVGIG (reference sequence). CDR3 length equals 13 residues. The trim removed 2 bases at V and 7 bases at J, leaving 5 bases unmatched. The CDR3 region is CAWSNRGLQPQHF. CDR3 bases: TGTGCCTGGAGTAACAGGGGTTTGCAGCCCCAGCATTTT.

V is TRBV10-3 and J is TRBJ2-2; no clear D. CDR3 length: 13 residues. The V end lost 6 bases, the J end lost 4 bases, and 9 bases lay between the germline ends. The V gene's germline CDR1 is ENHRY and CDR2 SYGVKD. This CDR3 reads CAISAGFTGELFF. DNA for the CDR3: TGTGCCATCAGCGCAGGTTTCACCGGGGAGCTGTTTTTT.

This chain connects TRBV11-2 to TRBJ2-2; 9 nucleotides match TRBD2. This CDR3 spans 16 amino acids. Germline V CDR1 and CDR2: SGHAT, FQNNGV. After removal of 5 bases from V and 5 bases from J, the junction contained 9 bases not matched to a gene. CDR3 amino acids: CASSLGGTSRTGELFF. CDR3 sequence (DNA): TGTGCCAGCAGCCTAGGGGGGACTAGCAGGACCGGGGAGCTGTTTTTT. The variable domain in full, completed from reference TRBV11-2 and TRBJ2-2, reads EAGVAQSPRYKIIEKRQSVAFWCNPISGHATLYWYQQILGQGPKLLIQFQNNGVVDDSQLPKDRFSAERLKGVDSTLKIQPAKLEDSAVYLCASSLGGTSRTGELFFGEGSRLTVL.

The chain combines TRBV30 with TRBJ1-3; D unresolved. Per the germline V gene, CDR1 is GTSNPN and CDR2 is SVGIG (reference sequence). V dropped 0 bases and J dropped 7 bases, with 13 bases sitting between them. The CDR3 sequence is 14 residues long. The CDR3 bases are TGTGCCTGGAGTGTACTCGGGGATTGGAACACCATATATTTT. Its protein product is CAWSVLGDWNTIYF. The full variable domain, with the rest looked up from reference TRBV30 and TRBJ1-3, is SQTIHQWPATLVQPVGSPLSLECTVEGTSNPNLYWYRQAAGRGLQLLFYSVGIGQISSEVPQNLSASRPQDRQFILSSKKLLLSDSGFYLCAWSVLGDWNTIYFGEGSWLTVV.

This chain connects TRBV29-1 to TRBJ2-1, with D unclear. V lost 0 bases and J lost 5, with 14 bases in between. This CDR3 spans 15 amino acids. Germline lookup yields CDR1 SQVTM and CDR2 ANQGSEA. CDR3 sequence reads: CSVEDGIALNNEQFF. In nucleotides, the CDR3 is TGCAGCGTTGAAGATGGGATAGCCTTAAACAATGAGCAGTTCTTC.

The chain recombines TRBV7-9 with TRBJ1-1; D uncertain. There are 14 residues in the CDR3. CDR1 is SEHNR, CDR2 FQNEAQ, per germline (reference sequence). Trimming left V 1 base short and J 1 base short, with 7 bases between. CDR3: CASSLGRQNTEAFF. CDR3 nucleotides: TGTGCCAGCAGCTTAGGGCGGCAGAACACTGAAGCTTTCTTT.

This sequence joins TRBV7-8 and TRBJ1-2, with TRBD1 identical over 7 bases. Germline CDR1 reads SGHVS; CDR2 reads FQNEAQ. This CDR3 is 14 amino acids long. V shed 1 base and J 4 bases; nucleotides not matched to a gene: 3. Here the CDR3 reads CASSLEGQRYGYTF. The CDR3 DNA sequence: TGTGCCAGCAGCTTAGAGGGACAGCGCTATGGCTACACCTTC.

V usage is TRBV7-2 and J usage is TRBJ2-7; 13 nucleotides align to TRBD2. J was trimmed by 6 bases and V by 1 base; bases with no gene match: 3. This CDR3 has 15 amino acids. Per the germline V gene, CDR1 is SGHTA and CDR2 is FQGNSA. The CDR3 loop reads CASSLGLAGGLEQYF. The CDR3 DNA reads as TGTGCCAGCAGCTTAGGACTAGCGGGGGGCCTCGAGCAGTACTTC.

The chain employs TRBV15 and TRBJ1-2; 9 bases align to TRBD1. Trimming removed 5 bases from V and 5 bases from J; junction bases left unmatched: 9. The germline V gene encodes CDR1 LNHNV and CDR2 YYDKDF (reference sequence). The CDR3 covers 15 residues. CDR3 amino acids: CATSRSRQGDYGYTF. The DNA for the CDR3 is TGTGCCACCAGCCGATCGCGACAGGGGGATTATGGCTACACCTTC.

This clone was seen a handful of times. This chain connects TRBV5-1 to TRBJ2-2; tentative D call: TRBD2 (5 bases). The CDR3 spans 15 residues. CDR1 and CDR2 from the germline V gene are SGHRS and YFSETQ. V lost 8 bases and J lost 0, with 14 bases in between. CDR3: CASQIGVANTGELFF. CDR3 coding DNA: TGCGCCAGTCAAATCGGGGTGGCGAACACCGGGGAGCTGTTTTTT. Together with reference TRBV5-1 and TRBJ2-2, the CDR3 gives the full variable domain: KAGVTQTPRYLIKTRGQQVTLSCSPISGHRSVSWYQQTPGQGLQFLFEYFSETQRNKGNFPGRFSGRQFSNSRSEMNVSTLELGDSALYLCASQIGVANTGELFFGEGSRLTVL.

This clone has more than one count but fewer than ten. J is TRBJ1-1 and V is TRBV29-1, with TRBD1 matching 9 bases. CDR3 length: 13 residues. CDR1 SQVTM and CDR2 ANQGSEA come from the germline V gene. V lost 7 bases, J lost 4 bases, and 7 bases stayed unmatched. The CDR3 spells CSATGGLGTEAFF. The CDR3 nucleotides are TGCAGCGCAACAGGGGGCTTGGGCACTGAAGCTTTCTTT.

The genes are TRBV18 and TRBJ1-6, with D possibly matching TRBD1 (5 bases). The CDR3 extends over 14 amino acids. Trimming shortened V by 4 bases and J by 5 bases, and 9 bases separated the two germline ends. CDR1 and CDR2 (germline): KGHSH, LQKENI. CDR3 sequence: CASSRVRDNSPLHF. The CDR3 bases are TGTGCCAGCTCACGGGTCAGGGATAATTCACCCCTCCACTTT.

This clone appeared a few times. J is TRBJ1-6 and V is TRBV30, with D tentatively TRBD1 (5 bases). CDR1 and CDR2 (germline): GTSNPN, SVGIG (reference sequence). This CDR3 region has 15 residues. The V end was cut by 1 base, the J end by 6 bases, with 13 bases between. The CDR3, as DNA: TGTGCCTGGAGTGCCCGGGACGGGATTAATTCACCCCTCCACTTT. Translation: CAWSARDGINSPLHF.

This chain joins TRBV19 and TRBJ2-1; possibly TRBD2 for D (7 bases). CDR3 length equals 12 residues. The germline CDR1 and CDR2 sequences are LNHDA and SQIVND (reference sequence). Trimming removed 3 bases at V and 10 bases at J, with 10 bases between. CDR3 in amino acids: CASSMEGGEQFF. The CDR3 DNA reads as TGTGCCAGTAGTATGGAGGGGGGGGAGCAGTTCTTC.